Listed below are T cell receptor beta chains from one sample, sequenced in a study of shared clonotypes between healthy human individuals. The assay was immunoSEQ multiplex PCR, and TCRdb's table has in-frame clones only and misses some. The table includes approximately 1.5 million clones, 95% to 99% detected once. Material: naive CD4+ T cells sorted from blood. The receptors derive from a man aged 30 to 39 in good health. Both conserved end residues are part of each CDR3.

J gene: TRBJ2-3
V gene: TRBV29-1
CDR3 protein: CSVEGSSTDTQYF

J gene: TRBJ2-3
V gene: TRBV19
CDR3 protein: CASSISHTGVGTDTQYF

J gene: TRBJ2-7
V gene: TRBV5-6
CDR3 protein: CASSFYRVSNLYEQYF

J gene: TRBJ1-5
V gene: TRBV19
CDR3 protein: CASSIGQGQGSNQPQHF

J gene: TRBJ2-3
V gene: TRBV28
CDR3 protein: CASSRTGVLEYTDTQYF

J gene: TRBJ1-3
V gene: TRBV18
CDR3 protein: CASGRQGRTGNTIYF

J gene: TRBJ2-5
V gene: TRBV7-8
CDR3 protein: CASSGTGQETQYF

J gene: TRBJ2-2
V gene: TRBV19
CDR3 protein: CASSIDDNTGELFF

J gene: TRBJ2-1
V gene: TRBV19
CDR3 protein: CASSIVLATWRYNEQFF

J gene: TRBJ2-3
V gene: TRBV10-3
CDR3 protein: CAISGGLAGADTQYF

J gene: TRBJ1-2
V gene: TRBV10-2
CDR3 protein: CASRYTGGLYGYTF

J gene: TRBJ2-3
V gene: TRBV27
CDR3 protein: CASSRGNLDTQYF

J gene: TRBJ2-1
V gene: TRBV7-9
CDR3 protein: CASSLGLAVGNEQFF

J gene: TRBJ1-3
V gene: TRBV18
CDR3 protein: CASSSTGSGNTIYF

J gene: TRBJ2-1
V gene: TRBV18
CDR3 protein: CASSPLTEQFF

J gene: TRBJ2-2
V gene: TRBV28
CDR3 protein: CASSPGSHTGELFF

J gene: TRBJ1-4
V gene: TRBV28
CDR3 protein: CASRTPGRPGEKLFF

J gene: TRBJ2-5
V gene: TRBV10-3
CDR3 protein: CAIRDSQETQYF

J gene: TRBJ2-3
V gene: TRBV13
CDR3 protein: CASSSTSGTDTQYF

J gene: TRBJ1-4
V gene: TRBV7-9
CDR3 protein: CASSLGVTANEKLFF

J gene: TRBJ2-7
V gene: TRBV5-1
CDR3 protein: CASSQTGNQPEQYF

J gene: TRBJ2-7
V gene: TRBV28
CDR3 protein: CASRPSGRLYYEQYF

J gene: TRBJ2-3
V gene: TRBV14
CDR3 protein: CASGNGTSGSSTDTQYF

J gene: TRBJ2-7
V gene: TRBV7-2
CDR3 protein: CASSLGRGSYEQYF

J gene: TRBJ2-7
V gene: TRBV19
CDR3 protein: CASSSTELPYEQYF

J gene: TRBJ2-5
V gene: TRBV7-9
CDR3 protein: CASTPLVVGETQYF

J gene: TRBJ2-1
V gene: TRBV10-1
CDR3 protein: CASSESRTSSYNEQFF

J gene: TRBJ2-1
V gene: TRBV15
CDR3 protein: CATSGGGGISYNEQFF

J gene: TRBJ2-1
V gene: TRBV19
CDR3 protein: CASSVRQVGHNEQFF

J gene: TRBJ2-7
V gene: TRBV4-3
CDR3 protein: CASSQDSGQGYEQYF

J gene: TRBJ2-6
V gene: TRBV5-5
CDR3 protein: CASSKPTGSGGANVLTF

J gene: TRBJ2-2
V gene: TRBV27
CDR3 protein: CASSPAGGWTGELFF

J gene: TRBJ2-7
V gene: TRBV7-2
CDR3 protein: CASSLTGTYEQYF

J gene: TRBJ1-2
V gene: TRBV5-1
CDR3 protein: CASSLAAGGIGYTF

J gene: TRBJ2-7
V gene: TRBV7-8
CDR3 protein: CASSQRQYEQYF

J gene: TRBJ2-7
V gene: TRBV7-7
CDR3 protein: CASSLGQGPVYEQYF

J gene: TRBJ1-4
V gene: TRBV25-1
CDR3 protein: CASMVGGWGGEKLFF